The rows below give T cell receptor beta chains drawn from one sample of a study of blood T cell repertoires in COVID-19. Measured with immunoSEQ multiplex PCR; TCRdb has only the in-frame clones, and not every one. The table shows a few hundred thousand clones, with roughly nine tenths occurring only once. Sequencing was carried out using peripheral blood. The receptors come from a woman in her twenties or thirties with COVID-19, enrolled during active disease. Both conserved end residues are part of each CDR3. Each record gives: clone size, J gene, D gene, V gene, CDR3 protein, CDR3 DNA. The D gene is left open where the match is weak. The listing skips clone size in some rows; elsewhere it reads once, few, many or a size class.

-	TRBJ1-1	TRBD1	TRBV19	CASSKQGENTEAFF	TGTGCCAGTAGTAAGCAGGGGGAGAACACTGAAGCTTTCTTT
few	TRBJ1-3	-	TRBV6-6	CASSYGPGGNTIYF	TGTGCCAGCAGTTACGGTCCTGGGGGCAACACCATATATTTT
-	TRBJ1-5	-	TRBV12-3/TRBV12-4	CASRRGRNQPQHF	TGTGCCAGCAGGCGGGGGAGAAATCAGCCCCAGCATTTT
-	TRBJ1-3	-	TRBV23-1	CASSQILRRDSGNTIYF	TGCGCCAGCAGTCAAATCCTCAGACGGGACTCTGGAAACACCATATATTTT
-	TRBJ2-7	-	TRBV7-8	CASSLTWFDSENYEQYF	TGTGCCAGCAGCTTAACTTGGTTTGATAGCGAAAACTACGAGCAGTACTTC
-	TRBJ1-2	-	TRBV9	CASGADYGYTF	TGTGCCAGCGGGGCTGACTATGGCTACACCTTC
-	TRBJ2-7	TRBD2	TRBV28	CALGTSGRYEQYF	TGTGCCTTGGGGACTAGCGGGCGGTACGAGCAGTACTTC
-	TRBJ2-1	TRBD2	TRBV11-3	CASTNNGGIGEQFF	TGTGCCAGCACCAACAACGGGGGGATTGGGGAGCAGTTCTTC
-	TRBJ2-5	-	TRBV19	CASSRDKQETQYF	TGTGCCAGTAGTAGGGACAAACAAGAGACCCAGTACTTC
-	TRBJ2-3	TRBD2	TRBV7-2	CASSFSGGRADTQYF	TGTGCCAGCAGCTTCAGCGGGGGGCGCGCGGATACGCAGTATTTT
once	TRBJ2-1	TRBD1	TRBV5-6	CASSLRRQGNNEQFF	TGTGCCAGCAGCTTGAGGAGACAGGGGAACAATGAGCAGTTCTTC
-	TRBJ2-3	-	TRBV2	CASSPGQISDTQYF	TGTGCCAGCAGCCCGGGACAAATTTCGGATACGCAGTATTTT
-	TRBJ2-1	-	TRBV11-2	CASSSQRNEQFF	TGTGCCAGCAGCTCCCAGCGGAATGAGCAGTTCTTC
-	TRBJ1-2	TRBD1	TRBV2	CASRGQGLPYGYTF	TGTGCCAGCAGGGGACAGGGGCTACCCTATGGCTACACCTTC
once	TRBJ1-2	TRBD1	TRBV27	CASSLDRVTVNGYTF	TGTGCCAGCAGTTTGGACAGGGTAACCGTAAACGGCTACACCTTC
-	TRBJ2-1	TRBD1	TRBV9	CASSVETGVGNEQFF	TGTGCCAGCAGCGTAGAAACAGGGGTGGGCAATGAGCAGTTCTTC
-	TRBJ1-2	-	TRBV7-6	CASSSGGMDYGYTF	TGTGCCAGCAGTTCCGGGGGTATGGACTATGGCTACACCTTC
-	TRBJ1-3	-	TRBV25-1	CATDTGQWNTIYF	TGTGCTACGGATACAGGGCAATGGAACACCATATATTTT
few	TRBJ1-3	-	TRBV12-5	CASGLRSGISGNTIYF	TGTGCTAGTGGTTTGCGGTCGGGGATCTCTGGAAACACCATATATTTT
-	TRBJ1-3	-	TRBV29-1	CSVEDPTGKNTIYF	TGCAGCGTTGAAGATCCGACGGGGAAGAACACCATATATTTT
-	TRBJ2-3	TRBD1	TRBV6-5	CASSYRDSPLDTQYF	TGTGCCAGCAGTTACCGGGACAGCCCTTTGGATACGCAGTATTTT
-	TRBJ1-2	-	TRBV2	CASSVQGMGYTF	TGTGCCAGCAGTGTCCAGGGAATGGGCTACACCTTC
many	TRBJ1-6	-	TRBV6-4	CASSDSAGTVASPLHF	TGTGCCAGCAGTGACTCCGCGGGGACGGTCGCATCACCCCTCCACTTT
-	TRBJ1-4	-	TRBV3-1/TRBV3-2	CASSQGRGEKLFF	TGTGCCAGCAGCCAAGGGAGAGGGGAAAAACTGTTTTTT
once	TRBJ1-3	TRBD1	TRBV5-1	CASSLDGQGSSGNTIYF	TGCGCCAGCAGCTTGGATGGACAGGGGAGCTCTGGAAACACCATATATTTT
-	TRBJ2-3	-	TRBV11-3	CASSLVAGLADTQYF	TGTGCCAGCAGCTTAGTGGCAGGGTTGGCAGATACGCAGTATTTT
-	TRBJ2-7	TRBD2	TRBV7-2	CASSLRSAGTNYEQYF	TGTGCCAGCAGCTTAAGGTCGGCGGGGACTAACTACGAGCAGTACTTC
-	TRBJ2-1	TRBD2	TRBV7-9	CASSLSGDSEQFF	TGTGCCAGCAGCCTAAGCGGGGATAGTGAGCAGTTCTTC
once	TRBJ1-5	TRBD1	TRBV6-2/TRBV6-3	CASSYLDRGRGANQPQHF	TGTGCCAGCAGTTACCTCGACAGGGGGCGAGGTGCCAATCAGCCCCAGCATTTT
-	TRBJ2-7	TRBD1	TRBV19	CASQDRTGAYEQYF	TGTGCCAGTCAAGACAGGACAGGGGCCTACGAGCAGTACTTC
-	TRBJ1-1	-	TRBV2	CASSGGQRNTEAFF	TGTGCCAGCAGTGGAGGGCAGAGGAACACTGAAGCTTTCTTT
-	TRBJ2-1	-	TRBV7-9	CASSFVRSTKFYNEQFF	TGTGCCAGCAGCTTTGTAAGGTCGACTAAGTTCTACAATGAGCAGTTCTTC
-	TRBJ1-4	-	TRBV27	CASSHDRDEEKLFF	TGTGCCAGCAGCCACGACAGAGATGAGGAAAAACTGTTTTTT
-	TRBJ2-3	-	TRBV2	CASSDASLNTDTQYF	TGTGCCAGCAGTGACGCATCTCTAAACACAGATACGCAGTATTTT
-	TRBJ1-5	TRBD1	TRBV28	CASRSGTGAALNQPQHF	TGTGCCAGCAGGTCAGGAACAGGGGCAGCCCTCAATCAGCCCCAGCATTTT
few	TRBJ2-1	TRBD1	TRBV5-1	CASSPRGTGGLDEQFF	TGCGCCAGCAGCCCACGGGGGACAGGGGGCCTCGATGAGCAGTTCTTC
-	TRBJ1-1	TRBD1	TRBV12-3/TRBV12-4	CASSPGGAWWAFF	TGTGCCAGCAGTCCAGGGGGCGCGTGGTGGGCTTTCTTT
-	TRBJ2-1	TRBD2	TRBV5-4	CASSYPRLAGNEQFF	TGTGCCAGCAGTTATCCAAGACTAGCGGGGAATGAGCAGTTCTTC
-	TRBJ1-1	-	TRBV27	CASSSTTGLEAFF	TGTGCCAGCAGTTCTACGACAGGATTAGAAGCTTTCTTT
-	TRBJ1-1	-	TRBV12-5	CASGLGTGQNTEAFF	TGTGCTAGTGGTTTGGGGACGGGACAAAACACTGAAGCTTTCTTT
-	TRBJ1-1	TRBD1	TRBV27	CASSLRQGGTEAFF	TGTGCCAGCAGTTTACGACAGGGGGGCACTGAAGCTTTCTTT
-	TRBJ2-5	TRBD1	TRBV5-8	CASSRGQGVGGETQYF	TGTGCCAGCAGCCGAGGACAGGGGGTGGGAGGAGAGACCCAGTACTTC
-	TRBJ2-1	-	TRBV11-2	CASFNSGGHEQFF	TGTGCCAGTTTCAACTCCGGGGGGCATGAGCAGTTCTTC
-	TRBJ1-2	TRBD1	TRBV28	CASTPSDRGNHGYTF	TGTGCCAGCACCCCATCGGACAGGGGGAACCATGGCTACACCTTC
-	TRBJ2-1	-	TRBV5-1	CASSVGLDNSYNEQFF	TGCGCCAGCAGCGTGGGACTCGATAACTCCTACAATGAGCAGTTCTTC
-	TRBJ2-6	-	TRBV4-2	CASTKSAEANSLGANVLTF	TGTGCCAGCACCAAATCCGCTGAGGCCAACTCTTTGGGGGCCAACGTCCTGACTTTC
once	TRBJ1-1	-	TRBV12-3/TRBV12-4	CASSPGQLEAFF	TGTGCCAGCAGCCCCGGACAGCTTGAAGCTTTCTTT
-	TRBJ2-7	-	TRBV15	CATSRDVHSEQYF	TGTGCCACCAGCAGAGATGTCCACTCCGAGCAGTACTTC